This T cell receptor beta chain was sequenced for a study of monozygotic twins with inflammatory bowel disease. Study-wide points: Among IBD patients, fewer clonotypes were shared with others than among healthy twins, especially with disease activity. By inverse Simpson index, TCRbeta diversity was lower in IBD patients than in healthy co-twins.

Each sample's cDNA came from eight separate reactions. TCRdb re-called the 5' RACE reads; every CDR3 protein appears as one record, without DNA. In all, the sample yields roughly 200,000 distinct CDR3 sequences. The CDR3 length is 14 residues. CDR1 and CDR2 from the germline V gene are SGHTA and FQGNSA. Concerning this clonotype itself: Its antigen is unidentified.

Sequencing was performed on blood. This chain links TRBV7-2 with TRBJ2-7; TCRdb calls TRBD2, which cannot be checked without DNA. The TCR originated in a human donor with ulcerative colitis or Crohn's disease, or a healthy co-twin of an affected twin (not recorded which). The CDR3 sequence: CASSLLAGVYEQYF.